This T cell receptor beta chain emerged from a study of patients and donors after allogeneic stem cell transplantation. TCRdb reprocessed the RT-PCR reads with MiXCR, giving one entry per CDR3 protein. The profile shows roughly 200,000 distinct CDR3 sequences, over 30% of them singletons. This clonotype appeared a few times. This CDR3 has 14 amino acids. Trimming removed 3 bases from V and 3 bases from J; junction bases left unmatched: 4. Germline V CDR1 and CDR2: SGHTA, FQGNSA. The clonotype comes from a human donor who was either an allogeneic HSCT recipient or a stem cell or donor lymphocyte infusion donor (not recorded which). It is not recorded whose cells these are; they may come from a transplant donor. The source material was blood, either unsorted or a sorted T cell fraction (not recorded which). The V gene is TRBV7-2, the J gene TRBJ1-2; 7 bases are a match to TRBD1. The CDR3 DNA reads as TGTGCCAGCAGCTTTCAGGGGGGGGACTATGGCTACACCTTC. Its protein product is CASSFQGGDYGYTF.